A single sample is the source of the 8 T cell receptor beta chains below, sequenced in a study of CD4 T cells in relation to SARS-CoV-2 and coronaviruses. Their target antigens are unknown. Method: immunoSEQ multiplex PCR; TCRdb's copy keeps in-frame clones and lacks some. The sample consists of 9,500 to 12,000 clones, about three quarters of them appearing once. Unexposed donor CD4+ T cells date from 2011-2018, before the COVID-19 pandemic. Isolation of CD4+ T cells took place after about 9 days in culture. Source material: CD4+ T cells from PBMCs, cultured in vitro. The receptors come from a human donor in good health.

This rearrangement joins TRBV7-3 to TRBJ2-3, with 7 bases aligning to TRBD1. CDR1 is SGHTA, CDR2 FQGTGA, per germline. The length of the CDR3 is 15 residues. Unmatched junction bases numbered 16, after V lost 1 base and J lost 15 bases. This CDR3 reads CASSLNPGTVLSLYF. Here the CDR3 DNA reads TGTGCCAGCAGCTTAAACCCCGGGACAGTCCTATCCCTTTATTTT.

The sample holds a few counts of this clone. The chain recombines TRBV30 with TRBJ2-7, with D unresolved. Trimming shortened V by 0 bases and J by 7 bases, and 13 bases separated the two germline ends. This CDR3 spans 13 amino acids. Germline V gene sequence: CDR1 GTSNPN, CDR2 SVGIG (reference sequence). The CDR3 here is CAWSVSLDREQYF. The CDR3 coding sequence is TGTGCCTGGAGTGTTAGTCTCGATCGGGAGCAGTACTTC.

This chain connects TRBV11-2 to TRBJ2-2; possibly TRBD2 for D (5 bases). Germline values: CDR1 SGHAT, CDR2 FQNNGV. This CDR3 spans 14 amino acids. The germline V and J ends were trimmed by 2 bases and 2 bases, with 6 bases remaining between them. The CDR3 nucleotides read TGTGCCAGCAGCTTACGGACTAACACCGGGGAGCTGTTTTTT. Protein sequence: CASSLRTNTGELFF. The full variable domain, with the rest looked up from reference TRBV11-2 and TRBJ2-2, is EAGVAQSPRYKIIEKRQSVAFWCNPISGHATLYWYQQILGQGPKLLIQFQNNGVVDDSQLPKDRFSAERLKGVDSTLKIQPAKLEDSAVYLCASSLRTNTGELFFGEGSRLTVL.

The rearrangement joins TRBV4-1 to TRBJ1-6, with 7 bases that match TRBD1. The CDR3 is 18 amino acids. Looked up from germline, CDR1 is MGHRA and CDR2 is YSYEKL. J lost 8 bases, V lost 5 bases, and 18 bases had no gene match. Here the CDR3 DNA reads TGCGCCAGCAGCACCCGGGACAGCTCCTTTGGGGTGGATTCACCCCTCCACTTT. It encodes CASSTRDSSFGVDSPLHF.

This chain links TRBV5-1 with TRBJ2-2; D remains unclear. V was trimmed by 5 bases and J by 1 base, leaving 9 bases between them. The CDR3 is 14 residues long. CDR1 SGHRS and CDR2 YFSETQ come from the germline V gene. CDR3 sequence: CASRVQVNTGELFF. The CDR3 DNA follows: TGCGCCAGCAGGGTTCAGGTGAACACCGGGGAGCTGTTTTTT.

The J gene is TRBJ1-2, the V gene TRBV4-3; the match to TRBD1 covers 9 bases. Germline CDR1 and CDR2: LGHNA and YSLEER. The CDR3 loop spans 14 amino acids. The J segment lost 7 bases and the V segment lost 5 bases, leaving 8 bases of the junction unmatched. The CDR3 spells CASSSGQGPIGYTF. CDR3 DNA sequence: TGCGCCAGCAGCTCGGGACAGGGACCTATTGGCTACACCTTC.

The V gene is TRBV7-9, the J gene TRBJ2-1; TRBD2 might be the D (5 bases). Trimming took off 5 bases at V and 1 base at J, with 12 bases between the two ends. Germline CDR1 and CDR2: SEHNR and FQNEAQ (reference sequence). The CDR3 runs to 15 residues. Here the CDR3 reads CASSQPGSSYNEQFF. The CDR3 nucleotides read TGTGCCAGCAGCCAACCGGGGTCTTCCTACAATGAGCAGTTCTTC.

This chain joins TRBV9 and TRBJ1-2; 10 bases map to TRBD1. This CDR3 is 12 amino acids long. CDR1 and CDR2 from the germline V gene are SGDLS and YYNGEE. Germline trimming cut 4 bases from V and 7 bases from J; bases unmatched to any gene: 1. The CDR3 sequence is CASSRTGGGYTF. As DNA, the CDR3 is TGTGCCAGCAGCCGGACAGGGGGTGGCTACACCTTC.